This T cell receptor (beta chain) appears in the sequencing data of a study of T cell repertoires in aging, cancer and after chemotherapy. Multiplex touch-down PCR with TRB-A/B primers amplified rearranged V-D-J TRB sequences. TCRdb reprocessed the multiplex PCR reads with MiXCR, giving one entry per CDR3 protein. The data show roughly 6,000 distinct CDR3 sequences, with about a fifth seen just once and about 2.4% held by the top ten. Amplification of TCR beta used genomic DNA extracted from peripheral blood. This clonotype is medium-sized. Trimming took 4 bases from V and 7 from J; bases not matched to a gene: 15. Germline V lookup: CDR1 SGHRS, CDR2 YFSETQ. The CDR3 has 16 residues.

The specimen was blood. The receptor was isolated from a human donor with a blood cancer. This sequence joins TRBV5-1 and TRBJ2-3; 7 nucleotides align to TRBD1. The CDR3 DNA is TGCGCCAGCAGCGAACCAACAGGGGCCCTCGATAATACGCAGTATTTT. Its translation is CASSEPTGALDNTQYF.